A selection of T cell receptor beta chains follows, all from one sample in a study of regulatory T cells in long-lasting Graves disease. TCRdb passed the multiplex PCR reads through MiXCR, listing each CDR3 protein once. The sample lists hundreds of thousands of distinct CDR3 sequences; about 32% were seen once. Here the sequenced sample was peripheral blood mononuclear cells (PBMCs), taken when the disease was refractory, from a patient treated with antithyroid drugs. The receptors derive from a female donor with Graves disease. Both conserved end residues are part of each CDR3. D genes are given only for firm matches. Clone size, where shown, is once, few, many, or a class for clones that have expanded.

v_gene: TRBV12-3/TRBV12-4
abundance: -
d_gene: -
j_gene: TRBJ1-1
CDR3aa: CASSFKVLRNEAFF
CDR3nt: TGTGCCAGCAGTTTTAAAGTTTTGCGGAATGAAGCTTTCTTT

v_gene: TRBV7-9
abundance: -
d_gene: TRBD1
j_gene: TRBJ2-7
CDR3aa: CASSLGTGAKKYEQYF
CDR3nt: TGTGCCAGCAGCTTAGGGACAGGGGCGAAAAAGTACGAGCAGTACTTC

v_gene: TRBV12-3/TRBV12-4
abundance: -
d_gene: TRBD2
j_gene: TRBJ2-7
CDR3aa: CASSFHEGLAYEQYF
CDR3nt: TGTGCCAGCAGTTTTCACGAGGGACTAGCCTACGAGCAGTACTTC

v_gene: TRBV10-2
abundance: -
d_gene: -
j_gene: TRBJ1-4
CDR3aa: CASRQRTTDEKLFF
CDR3nt: TGCGCCAGCCGACAGCGTACAACTGATGAAAAACTGTTTTTT

v_gene: TRBV6-1
abundance: -
d_gene: -
j_gene: TRBJ2-7
CDR3aa: CASRRQRSYEQYF
CDR3nt: TGTGCCAGCAGAAGACAGCGGAGCTACGAGCAGTACTTC

v_gene: TRBV27
abundance: -
d_gene: -
j_gene: TRBJ2-3
CDR3aa: CASRAEVADTQYF
CDR3nt: TGTGCCAGCAGGGCGGAGGTGGCAGATACGCAGTATTTT

v_gene: TRBV6-1
abundance: -
d_gene: -
j_gene: TRBJ1-1
CDR3aa: CASSRNTLNTEAFF
CDR3nt: TGTGCCAGCAGCCGAAATACATTGAACACTGAAGCTTTCTTT

v_gene: TRBV13
abundance: -
d_gene: TRBD2
j_gene: TRBJ2-7
CDR3aa: CASSLGRRGAAYEQYF
CDR3nt: TGTGCCAGCAGCTTAGGCCGGCGGGGGGCCGCCTACGAGCAGTACTTC

v_gene: TRBV4-1
abundance: -
d_gene: -
j_gene: TRBJ1-2
CDR3aa: CASSQAGGGCTF
CDR3nt: TGCGCCAGCAGCCAAGCGGGCGGTGGCTGCACCTTC

v_gene: TRBV5-4
abundance: -
d_gene: TRBD2
j_gene: TRBJ2-3
CDR3aa: CASSLGLAGGADTQYF
CDR3nt: TGTGCCAGCAGCTTGGGACTAGCGGGAGGAGCAGATACGCAGTATTTT

v_gene: TRBV12-3/TRBV12-4
abundance: few
d_gene: -
j_gene: TRBJ1-1
CDR3aa: CASVLKAGQNTEAFF
CDR3nt: TGTGCCAGCGTCCTCAAAGCGGGACAGAACACTGAAGCTTTCTTT

v_gene: TRBV6-1
abundance: few
d_gene: -
j_gene: TRBJ1-1
CDR3aa: CAAPRGGPGFTEAFF
CDR3nt: TGTGCCGCACCACGTGGGGGGCCTGGGTTTACTGAAGCTTTCTTT

v_gene: TRBV6-1
abundance: -
d_gene: TRBD1
j_gene: TRBJ1-5
CDR3aa: CASSDRDSPHSNQPQHF
CDR3nt: TGTGCCAGCAGTGATCGGGACAGCCCCCATAGCAATCAGCCCCAGCATTTT

v_gene: TRBV6-2/TRBV6-3
abundance: few
d_gene: -
j_gene: TRBJ1-5
CDR3aa: CASRRSGSDQPQHF
CDR3nt: TGTGCCAGCAGGCGGTCAGGGTCTGATCAGCCCCAGCATTTT

v_gene: TRBV6-5
abundance: -
d_gene: -
j_gene: TRBJ1-1
CDR3aa: CASSYPDSKQAFF
CDR3nt: TGTGCCAGCAGTTACCCCGACAGTAAGCAGGCTTTCTTT

v_gene: TRBV3-1
abundance: -
d_gene: -
j_gene: TRBJ1-2
CDR3aa: CASSQGGPGGYTF
CDR3nt: TGTGCCAGCAGCCAAGGGGGACCGGGAGGCTACACCTTC

v_gene: TRBV6-1
abundance: few
d_gene: -
j_gene: TRBJ2-5
CDR3aa: CASSTNRETQYF
CDR3nt: TGTGCCAGCAGTACCAACCGGGAGACCCAGTACTTC

v_gene: TRBV7-9
abundance: -
d_gene: -
j_gene: TRBJ1-4
CDR3aa: CASSLVSGREKLFF
CDR3nt: TGTGCCAGCAGCTTAGTTTCAGGACGGGAAAAACTGTTTTTT

v_gene: TRBV27
abundance: -
d_gene: -
j_gene: TRBJ1-2
CDR3aa: CASSLAPAYGYTF
CDR3nt: TGTGCCAGCAGTTTGGCCCCAGCCTATGGCTACACCTTC

v_gene: TRBV7-9
abundance: few
d_gene: TRBD1
j_gene: TRBJ1-1
CDR3aa: CASSLRDSAQAFF
CDR3nt: TGTGCCAGCAGCTTACGGGACAGTGCACAAGCTTTCTTT

v_gene: TRBV3-1
abundance: few
d_gene: -
j_gene: TRBJ1-5
CDR3aa: CASSGGINQPQHF
CDR3nt: TGTGCCAGCAGCGGGGGGATTAATCAGCCCCAGCATTTT

v_gene: TRBV6-1
abundance: few
d_gene: -
j_gene: TRBJ1-3
CDR3aa: CASIPGVSGNTIYF
CDR3nt: TGTGCCAGCATTCCAGGGGTTTCGGGAAACACCATATATTTT

v_gene: TRBV19
abundance: few
d_gene: -
j_gene: TRBJ2-4
CDR3aa: CASKNLGRKNIQYF
CDR3nt: TGTGCCAGTAAGAATCTGGGCAGAAAAAACATTCAGTACTTC

v_gene: TRBV28
abundance: many
d_gene: TRBD1
j_gene: TRBJ2-7
CDR3aa: CASSLVARDRGGEQYF
CDR3nt: TGTGCCAGCAGTTTAGTGGCCCGGGACAGGGGTGGCGAGCAGTACTTC

v_gene: TRBV6-1
abundance: -
d_gene: TRBD2
j_gene: TRBJ2-7
CDR3aa: CAGQRIAGYEQYF
CDR3nt: TGTGCCGGCCAGAGGATAGCGGGTTATGAGCAGTACTTC

v_gene: TRBV28
abundance: -
d_gene: -
j_gene: TRBJ2-7
CDR3aa: CASSSMVEQYF
CDR3nt: TGTGCCAGCAGCTCCATGGTCGAGCAGTACTTC

v_gene: TRBV20-1
abundance: -
d_gene: -
j_gene: TRBJ2-2
CDR3aa: CSARDEQGNTGELFF
CDR3nt: TGCAGTGCTAGAGATGAACAGGGGAACACCGGGGAGCTGTTTTTT

v_gene: TRBV5-1
abundance: few
d_gene: -
j_gene: TRBJ1-2
CDR3aa: CASSLAHGSNYGYTF
CDR3nt: TGCGCCAGCAGCTTGGCTCACGGTTCCAACTATGGCTACACCTTC

v_gene: TRBV19
abundance: -
d_gene: TRBD2
j_gene: TRBJ2-7
CDR3aa: CASSIGVVAGGGEQYF
CDR3nt: TGTGCCAGTAGTATCGGGGTAGTAGCGGGAGGTGGCGAGCAGTACTTC

v_gene: TRBV7-9
abundance: -
d_gene: -
j_gene: TRBJ1-2
CDR3aa: CASNKQGLYGYTF
CDR3nt: TGTGCCAGCAACAAACAGGGCCTCTATGGCTACACCTTC

v_gene: TRBV6-2/TRBV6-3
abundance: many
d_gene: TRBD1
j_gene: TRBJ1-2
CDR3aa: CASSYSTRQGGGYTF
CDR3nt: TGTGCCAGCAGTTACTCGACCCGACAGGGTGGCGGCTACACCTTC

v_gene: TRBV20-1
abundance: -
d_gene: TRBD2
j_gene: TRBJ2-3
CDR3aa: CSASDRLAVAGTQYF
CDR3nt: TGCAGTGCTAGTGATAGACTAGCGGTGGCCGGTACGCAGTATTTT

v_gene: TRBV18
abundance: -
d_gene: -
j_gene: TRBJ1-5
CDR3aa: CASSPIAGPSSNQPQHF
CDR3nt: TGTGCCAGCTCACCAATCGCAGGACCATCTAGCAATCAGCCCCAGCATTTT

v_gene: TRBV2
abundance: few
d_gene: -
j_gene: TRBJ1-5
CDR3aa: CASTLPNREGQPQHF
CDR3nt: TGTGCCAGCACTCTCCCGAACAGGGAGGGTCAGCCCCAGCATTTT

v_gene: TRBV6-2/TRBV6-3
abundance: few
d_gene: -
j_gene: TRBJ1-5
CDR3aa: CASSPGRAGNQPQHF
CDR3nt: TGTGCCAGCAGCCCGGGGAGGGCGGGCAATCAGCCCCAGCATTTT

v_gene: TRBV5-1
abundance: -
d_gene: -
j_gene: TRBJ2-6
CDR3aa: CASSWGDRHSGANVLTF
CDR3nt: TGCGCCAGCAGCTGGGGGGACAGACACTCTGGGGCCAACGTCCTGACTTTC

v_gene: TRBV2
abundance: few
d_gene: -
j_gene: TRBJ1-5
CDR3aa: CASRDNNFGGSNQPQHF
CDR3nt: TGTGCCAGCAGAGATAACAATTTCGGGGGAAGCAATCAGCCCCAGCATTTT

v_gene: TRBV7-9
abundance: -
d_gene: -
j_gene: TRBJ1-4
CDR3aa: CASSLPEGFNEKLFF
CDR3nt: TGTGCCAGCAGCCTCCCCGAGGGCTTTAATGAAAAACTGTTTTTT

v_gene: TRBV7-9
abundance: once
d_gene: -
j_gene: TRBJ1-6
CDR3aa: CASSRKNSPLHF
CDR3nt: TGTGCCAGCAGCCGTAAGAATTCACCCCTCCACTTT

v_gene: TRBV28
abundance: few
d_gene: -
j_gene: TRBJ1-5
CDR3aa: CASSLGGQRKQPQHF
CDR3nt: TGTGCCAGCAGCCTGGGGGGTCAGCGGAAGCAGCCCCAGCATTTT

v_gene: TRBV6-5
abundance: many
d_gene: -
j_gene: TRBJ1-2
CDR3aa: CASSYLEGGYTF
CDR3nt: TGTGCCAGCAGTTACCTAGAGGGTGGCTACACCTTC

v_gene: TRBV12-3/TRBV12-4
abundance: few
d_gene: TRBD2
j_gene: TRBJ2-7
CDR3aa: CASSLVLAGRGEQYF
CDR3nt: TGTGCCAGCAGTTTGGTACTAGCGGGACGAGGCGAGCAGTACTTC

v_gene: TRBV29-1
abundance: -
d_gene: -
j_gene: TRBJ1-4
CDR3aa: CSVEMGGFEEKLFF
CDR3nt: TGCAGCGTTGAAATGGGGGGATTTGAGGAAAAACTGTTTTTT

v_gene: TRBV24-1
abundance: -
d_gene: -
j_gene: TRBJ1-2
CDR3aa: CATSHSRALDYTF
CDR3nt: TGTGCCACCAGCCATTCGAGGGCCCTGGACTACACCTTC

v_gene: TRBV30
abundance: few
d_gene: -
j_gene: TRBJ2-2
CDR3aa: CAWTRGAGELFF
CDR3nt: TGTGCCTGGACCCGGGGCGCCGGGGAGCTGTTTTTT

v_gene: TRBV13
abundance: -
d_gene: TRBD2
j_gene: TRBJ2-5
CDR3aa: CASRSRGGPETQYF
CDR3nt: TGTGCCAGCAGATCTAGGGGAGGGCCTGAGACCCAGTACTTC

v_gene: TRBV25-1
abundance: -
d_gene: -
j_gene: TRBJ2-7
CDR3aa: CASSPRYSARYEQYF
CDR3nt: TGTGCCAGCAGTCCTCGTTATAGCGCGAGGTACGAGCAGTACTTC

v_gene: TRBV27
abundance: few
d_gene: -
j_gene: TRBJ1-2
CDR3aa: CASSFMGRTNYGYTF
CDR3nt: TGTGCCAGCAGTTTTATGGGTAGAACTAACTATGGCTACACCTTC

v_gene: TRBV12-3/TRBV12-4
abundance: -
d_gene: TRBD1
j_gene: TRBJ1-1
CDR3aa: CASKRSGTGAFF
CDR3nt: TGTGCCAGCAAACGTTCCGGGACAGGGGCTTTCTTT

v_gene: TRBV29-1
abundance: -
d_gene: -
j_gene: TRBJ2-5
CDR3aa: CSGQGGETQYF
CDR3nt: TGCAGCGGACAGGGAGGAGAGACCCAGTACTTC

v_gene: TRBV18
abundance: -
d_gene: -
j_gene: TRBJ1-5
CDR3aa: CASSPGTGQPQHF
CDR3nt: TGTGCCAGCTCACCAGGGACGGGTCAGCCCCAGCATTTT